The subject of this entry is one TCR beta chain. Its antigen is not known. The source of the sample is a study of T cells in localized non-small cell lung cancer. Study conclusions and caveats: Heterogeneity remains possible, as sequencing covered one tumor region only. Detection in adjacent lung was observed for a median roughly 62 of the top 100 tumor clones. A higher density of T cells in blood coincided with extended overall survival.

The authors took atypia-free adjacent lung at least 2 cm from the tumor margin. TCRdb's table, derived via immunoSEQ multiplex PCR, lists solely in-frame clones and lacks some. The sample shows roughly 1,500 clones, about 34% of them seen only once. Germline-derived CDR1 and CDR2 are GTSNPN and SVGIG (reference sequence). V shed 7 bases and J shed 6 bases, with 11 bases lying between them. The CDR3 runs to 11 residues. This receptor was obtained from a male donor at least 60 years old with stage I squamous cell lung carcinoma. V and J are TRBV30 and TRBJ2-3; D is unclear. The sequenced sample was normal lung tissue next to the tumor, obtained before any cancer treatment. The CDR3 here is CASRVWDTQYF. The CDR3 nucleotides are TGTGCCTCCCGTGTTTGGGATACGCAGTATTTT.